The T cell receptor beta chain under discussion was sequenced for a study of monozygotic twins with cystic fibrosis. Overall study findings and caveats: Nucleotide-identical clonotype sharing was significantly higher within monozygotic CF twin pairs than between unrelated CF individuals. In this small cohort, shared CDR3 numbers showed no association with age, concordance or disease severity. J usage was most co-twin-similar in 8 of 16 pairs, V in 13. Low clonality (median around 0.009) suggested a mostly naive repertoire.

A word on this clone: Its specificity is not known. A read error may account for a junction end that differs from germline.

Germline V lookup: CDR1 SEHNR, CDR2 FQNEAQ (reference sequence). This CDR3 contains 16 residues. Some clones are missing from TCRdb's copy, which holds only in-frame ones; the method was immunoSEQ multiplex PCR. Of some 21,000 clones in the sample, about 90% are singletons; the top ten hold roughly 1.6%. This clonotype originated in a girl aged 2-15 years with cystic fibrosis. The chain joins TRBV7-9 to TRBJ1-4, with TRBD1 as a possible D gene (6 bases). The sample was blood. The CDR3 nucleotides read TGTGCCAGCAGCCCCCACCCTCGGGGGGCTAACGAAAAACTGTTTTTT. Its protein is CASSPHPRGANEKLFF.